This T cell receptor beta chain emerged from a study of T cell responses to AZD1222 COVID-19 vaccine. Study-wide points: Distributed over spike, vaccine-associated CD4 TCRs predominated at 160-218 and 743-854. Females outnumbered males among donors, who were mostly white British; clonal diversity was possibly underestimated. Spike-specific TCR breadth and depth both grew after two AZD1222 doses. Recipients of AZD1222 seropositive at baseline numbered only 6 or 7.

For this clone: Its target is not known.

This CDR3 has 15 amino acids. Trimming removed 5 bases at V and 8 bases at J, with 16 bases between. CDR1 and CDR2 (germline): MNHEY, SMNVEV (reference sequence). Sequenced by immunoSEQ multiplex PCR; TCRdb stores in-frame clones only, minus some. This table has some 150,000 clones, approximately 85% appearing once. This specimen was peripheral blood, taken 28 days after the second dose of the MenACWY control vaccine. The receptor was isolated from an adult who received the MenACWY meningococcal vaccine as a control. The chain combines TRBV27 with TRBJ1-6; D is possibly TRBD1 (6 bases). CDR3 in amino acids: CASSLHRGADSPLHF. Written as DNA, the CDR3 is TGTGCCAGCAGTCTCCATCGGGGGGCTGATTCACCCCTCCACTTT.